Below are 21 T cell receptor beta chains sequenced from a single sample in a study of blood T cells in healthy people across ages. The authors ran a second PCR of 7 to 11 cycles using a sample-barcoded 5' primer and a J-beta primer mix. TCRdb recomputed calls from the 5' RACE reads with MiXCR, one row per CDR3 protein. The sample records 1.5 million to 2 million distinct CDR3 sequences, approximately 30% being singletons. The sequencing sample was made of blood. The receptor set was obtained from a woman in her twenties or thirties in good health.

To note about this clonotype: A far larger clone is one base from this, pointing to a likely read error. This chain links TRBV27 with TRBJ2-7; 7 bases map to TRBD1. CDR3 length: 13 amino acids. Germline loops: CDR1 MNHEY, CDR2 SMNVEV (reference sequence). CDR3 region: CAGSSGQNYEQYF. The CDR3, as DNA: TGTGCCGGCAGTTCGGGACAGAACTACGAGCAGTACTTC.

This clonotype occurred many times. CDR3 residues: CSARDYRAGETQYF. The CDR3 bases are TGCAGTGCTAGAGATTACAGGGCGGGCGAGACCCAGTACTTC. The chain combines TRBV20-1 with TRBJ2-5; tentatively, D is TRBD1 (6 bases). This CDR3 comprises 14 residues. Trimming removed 0 bases from V and 5 bases from J, with 13 bases in between. Germline lookup yields CDR1 DFQATT and CDR2 SNEGSKA (reference sequence).

Concerning this clonotype itself: This is likely a read error, given that the CDR3 carries no conserved phenylalanine or tryptophan at its end. The rearrangement joins TRBV20-1 to TRBJ2-7; D is unresolved. V gave up 1 base and J gave up 6 bases, with 13 bases separating them. This CDR3 region has 13 residues. Per the germline V gene, CDR1 is DFQATT and CDR2 is SNEGSKA (reference sequence). Here the CDR3 reads CSARVTPPGEQYC. CDR3 sequence (DNA): TGCAGTGCTAGAGTGACCCCCCCGGGCGAGCAGTACTGC.

This rearrangement joins TRBV7-2 to TRBJ2-7, with 8 bases fitting TRBD2. V shed 1 base and J 0 bases; nucleotides not matched to a gene: 8. This CDR3 region has 17 residues. Germline CDR1 reads SGHTA; CDR2 reads FQGNSA. The CDR3 sequence is CASSLVGGLAGSYEQYF. The CDR3 coding sequence is TGTGCCAGCAGCTTAGTTGGCGGCCTAGCGGGCTCCTACGAGCAGTACTTC.

Turning to this clonotype: This may arise from a read error, as a much more abundant clone is one base away. Without the conserved terminal phenylalanine or tryptophan, this CDR3 likely stems from a read error. The CDR3: CASSRDARDTQYC. The CDR3 DNA sequence: TGTGCCAGCAGCCGTGATGCTCGGGATACGCAGTATTGT. This sequence joins TRBV7-2 and TRBJ2-3; D unresolved. Per the germline V gene, CDR1 is SGHTA and CDR2 is FQGNSA. The CDR3 length is 13 residues. Trimming removed 5 bases at V and 6 bases at J, with 12 bases between.

The V gene is TRBV9, the J gene TRBJ2-1; the D call may be TRBD1 or TRBD2 (5 bases each). Germline V gene lookup returns CDR1 SGDLS and CDR2 YYNGEE. The CDR3 is made up of 17 amino acids. V lost 7 bases, J lost 2 bases, and 22 bases lay in between. In nucleotides, the CDR3 is TGTGCCAGCGGACTCCCACTCTGGGGGACCACCTACAATGAGCAGTTCTTC. This sequence encodes CASGLPLWGTTYNEQFF.

This clonotype showed up many times. In DNA form, the CDR3 reads TGTGCCAGCAGCTTAGTTGCCTATGAGAAAGAGACCCAGTACTTC. This gives the protein CASSLVAYEKETQYF. The chain employs TRBV7-2 and TRBJ2-5; D unresolved. Germline assignment: CDR1 SGHTA and CDR2 FQGNSA. V shed 1 base and J shed 3 bases, with 12 bases lying between them. The CDR3 sequence is 15 residues long.

A few counts support this clonotype. The genes are TRBV4-3 and TRBJ2-5; D is ambiguous. The germline V gene has CDR1 LGHNA and CDR2 YSLEER. V was shortened by 0 bases and J by 0 bases, with 11 bases between the two germline ends. This CDR3 has 16 amino acids. The CDR3 spells CASSQDVGGDQETQYF. CDR3 bases: TGCGCCAGCAGCCAAGATGTAGGCGGAGACCAAGAGACCCAGTACTTC.

The rearrangement joins TRBV7-9 to TRBJ1-5, with 9 bases lining up with TRBD1. V lost 5 bases to trimming and J lost 2 bases; unmatched junction nucleotides: 4. The length of the CDR3 is 15 residues. Germline loops: CDR1 SEHNR, CDR2 FQNEAQ (reference sequence). The CDR3 sequence: CASSHGQGRNQPQHF. CDR3 in DNA: TGTGCCAGCAGCCACGGACAGGGGCGCAATCAGCCCCAGCATTTT.

The CDR3 spells CSARVRVNEQYF. CDR3 DNA sequence: TGCAGTGCTAGAGTCAGGGTAAATGAGCAGTACTTC. The chain recombines TRBV20-1 with TRBJ2-7, with a possible D match to TRBD1 (5 bases). This CDR3 has 12 amino acids. Per the germline V gene, CDR1 is DFQATT and CDR2 is SNEGSKA (reference sequence). The V end was cut by 1 base, the J end by 7 bases, with 11 bases between.

The table lists this clonotype with a few counts. V and J are TRBV5-1 and TRBJ2-1; 8 bases line up with TRBD1. CDR3 length equals 14 residues. Germline V gene sequence: CDR1 SGHRS, CDR2 YFSETQ. J lost 4 bases, V lost 6 bases, and 6 bases had no gene match. The CDR3 loop is CASNQGQEYNEQFF. The DNA of the CDR3 is TGCGCCAGCAACCAGGGACAGGAGTACAATGAGCAGTTCTTC.

This clonotype has ten or more counts. The chain has TRBV3-1 and TRBJ2-7, with TRBD1 identical over 9 bases. The germline CDR1 and CDR2 sequences are LGHDT and YNNKEL (reference sequence). The CDR3 totals 15 residues. V lost 3 bases to trimming and J lost 3 bases; unmatched junction nucleotides: 6. The CDR3 DNA follows: TGTGCCAGCAGCCAGGACAGGGGACCGCTCTACGAGCAGTACTTC. Translation: CASSQDRGPLYEQYF.

Remarks on this clonotype: The germline gene is not matched at one end of the junction; a read error may be the cause. The V gene is TRBV20-1, the J gene TRBJ2-3; a weak D match, TRBD1 (6 bases). CDR1 is DFQATT, CDR2 SNEGSKA, per germline (reference sequence). This CDR3 comprises 15 residues. The CDR3 loop is CGALASGASTDTQYF. The CDR3 nucleotides read TGCGGTGCTTTGGCCTCAGGGGCTAGCACAGATACGCAGTATTTT.

This rearrangement joins TRBV6-6 to TRBJ1-1; TRBD1 agrees at 11 bases. Trimming at V came to 0 bases and at J to 3 bases, leaving 6 bases not matched to a gene. CDR1 and CDR2 (germline): MNHNY, SVGAGI (reference sequence). CDR3 length: 17 residues. The CDR3 sequence: CASSYSGQGAHDTEAFF. The CDR3 DNA sequence: TGTGCCAGCAGTTACTCCGGACAGGGGGCGCACGACACTGAAGCTTTCTTT.

In regard to this clonotype: This may be a read error, as it is one base from a much larger clone. This sequence joins TRBV29-1 and TRBJ2-1; 8 bases are a match to TRBD2. The CDR3 spans 11 residues. CDR1 and CDR2 from the germline V gene are SQVTM and ANQGSEA. This CDR3 is CNVDGGDEQFF. CDR3 nucleotides: TGCAACGTTGACGGGGGGGATGAGCAGTTCTTC.

This clonotype was counted many times. The J gene is TRBJ2-7, the V gene TRBV29-1, with 10 bases identical to TRBD1. CDR3 length equals 13 residues. CDR1 is SQVTM, CDR2 ANQGSEA, per germline. The V segment lost 8 bases and the J segment 5 bases; nucleotides outside the gene matches: 9. The CDR3 sequence is CSMRRTGGDEQYF. CDR3 in DNA: TGCAGCATGCGCCGGACAGGGGGAGACGAGCAGTACTTC.

About this clonotype itself: A read error may explain this, as a much larger clone is one base away. This chain connects TRBV9 to TRBJ2-7, with D tentatively TRBD2 (5 bases). V lost 6 bases to trimming and J lost 6 bases, with 16 bases between them. This CDR3 spans 13 amino acids. The germline V gene encodes CDR1 SGDLS and CDR2 YYNGEE. In nucleotides, the CDR3 is TGTGCCAGCACCATAGACCAGAGCGGCGAGCAGTACTTC. It specifies CASTIDQSGEQYF. Looking up the rest from reference TRBV9 and TRBJ2-7 gives the full variable domain: DSGVTQTPKHLITATGQRVTLRCSPRSGDLSVYWYQQSLDQGLQFLIQYYNGEERAKGNILERFSAQQFPDLHSELNLSSLELGDSALYFCASTIDQSGEQYFGPGTRLTVT.

The V gene is TRBV9, the J gene TRBJ1-6, with D tentatively TRBD1 (5 bases). V was clipped by 0 bases and J by 9 bases, with 13 bases between them. Germline CDR1 reads SGDLS; CDR2 reads YYNGEE. The CDR3 runs to 15 residues. CDR3 sequence reads: CASSVDGGGVSPLHF. The CDR3 DNA follows: TGTGCCAGCAGCGTAGACGGGGGTGGGGTTTCACCCCTCCACTTT.

This clonotype has ten or more counts. V and J are TRBV6-1 and TRBJ2-7, with unresolved D. Trimming removed 6 bases from V and 0 bases from J, with 12 bases in between. In germline, CDR1 is MNHNS, CDR2 SASEGT. The CDR3 is 14 residues long. The DNA for the CDR3 is TGTGCCAGCAGGCTAGTAGGGTACTCCTACGAGCAGTACTTC. It specifies CASRLVGYSYEQYF.

The chain joins TRBV29-1 to TRBJ1-2; D ambiguous. The CDR3 is 12 amino acids. Deletions cut 7 bases from V and 2 bases from J, with 11 bases between. CDR1 SQVTM and CDR2 ANQGSEA come from the germline V gene. Here the CDR3 DNA reads TGCAGCGGTTGGAATACCAACTATGGCTACACCTTC. This encodes CSGWNTNYGYTF.

The chain links TRBV5-1 to TRBJ1-6, with 7 nucleotides matching TRBD1. From germline, CDR1 is SGHRS and CDR2 YFSETQ. Trimming cost V 4 bases and J 7 bases; bases outside gene matches: 8. The CDR3 length is 15 residues. CDR3 nucleotide sequence: TGCGCCAGCAGCACGAGACAGGGTGGCAATTCACCCCTCCACTTT. This codes for CASSTRQGGNSPLHF.